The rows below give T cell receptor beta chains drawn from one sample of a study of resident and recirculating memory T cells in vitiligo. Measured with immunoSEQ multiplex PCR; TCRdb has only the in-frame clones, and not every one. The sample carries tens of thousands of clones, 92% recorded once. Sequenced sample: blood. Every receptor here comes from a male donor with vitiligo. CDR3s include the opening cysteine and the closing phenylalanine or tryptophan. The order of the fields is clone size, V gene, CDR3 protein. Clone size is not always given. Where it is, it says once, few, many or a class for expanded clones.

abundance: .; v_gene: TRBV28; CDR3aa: CASSLLGEAGANVLTF
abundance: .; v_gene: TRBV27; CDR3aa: CASSLSTGNYGYTF
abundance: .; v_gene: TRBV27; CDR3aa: CASQSTGIVNTEAFF
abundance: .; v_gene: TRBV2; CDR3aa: CASSGGSGGGRSYNEQFF
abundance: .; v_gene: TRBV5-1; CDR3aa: CASRPSRSSGSYNEQFF
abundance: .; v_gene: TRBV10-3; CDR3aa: CAISDSAGGGTDTQYF
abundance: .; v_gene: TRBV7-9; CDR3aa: CASSFNTSGTIETQYF
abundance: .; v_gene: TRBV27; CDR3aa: CASRPPGQAGYGYTF
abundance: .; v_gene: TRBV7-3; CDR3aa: CASSLNSNEQFF
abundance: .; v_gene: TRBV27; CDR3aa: CASSPSGREGEQYF
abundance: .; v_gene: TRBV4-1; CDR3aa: CASSQDGAGVETQHF
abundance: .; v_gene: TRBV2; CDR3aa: CASSKTSGTGEQYF
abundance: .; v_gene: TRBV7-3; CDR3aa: CASSLLTYNEQFF
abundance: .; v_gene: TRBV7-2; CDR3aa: CASSPFRGRDYNEQFF
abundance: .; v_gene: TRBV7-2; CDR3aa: CASTSLQIPLEQYF
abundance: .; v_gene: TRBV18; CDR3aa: CASSPGTSGRTGELFF
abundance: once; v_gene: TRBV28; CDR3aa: CASSPGLAGVYEQFF
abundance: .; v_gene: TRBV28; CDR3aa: CASSPGTGIYGYTF
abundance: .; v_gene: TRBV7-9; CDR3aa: CASSSRQGGQPQHF
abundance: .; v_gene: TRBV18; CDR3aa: CASSLSGYNEKLFF
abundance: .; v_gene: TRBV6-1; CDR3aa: CASNPGQGARYEQYF
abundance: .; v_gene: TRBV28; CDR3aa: CASSSPAGAPNTGELFF
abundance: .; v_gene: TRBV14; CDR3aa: CASSYSGLPFYEQYF
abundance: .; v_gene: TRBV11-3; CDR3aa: CASSSRAGAGEQYF
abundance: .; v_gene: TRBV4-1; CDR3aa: CASSLPFSTGELFF
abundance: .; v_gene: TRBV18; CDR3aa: CASSPRDRGFSDTQYF
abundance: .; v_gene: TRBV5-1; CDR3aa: CASSFQGTSGHPYEQYF